One sample yielded the 5 T cell receptor beta chains listed below, sequenced in a study of T cell responses to AZD1222 COVID-19 vaccine. Sequencing was performed with immunoSEQ multiplex PCR; in TCRdb, only in-frame clones are kept and a portion is missing. The data contain over 60,000 clones, 88% of them singletons. The sequenced sample was peripheral blood, obtained 28 days after the second dose of the MenACWY control vaccine. The receptors originated from an adult who received the MenACWY meningococcal vaccine as a control.

The rearrangement joins TRBV15 to TRBJ1-6, with 8 bases identical to TRBD1. V trimming: 4 bases; J trimming: 0 bases; junction bases outside the gene matches: 2. CDR1 and CDR2 from the germline V gene are LNHNV and YYDKDF (reference sequence). The CDR3 has 16 amino acids. This chain's CDR3 is CATSKGQVSYNSPLHF. DNA for the CDR3: TGTGCCACCAGCAAGGGACAGGTCTCCTATAATTCACCCCTCCACTTT.

This clone was found once. The chain recombines TRBV7-2 with TRBJ2-5, with a tentative D call TRBD2 (7 bases). Germline V gene lookup returns CDR1 SGHTA and CDR2 FQGNSA. CDR3 length equals 14 residues. Trimming took off 1 base at V and 4 bases at J, with 10 bases between the two ends. CDR3 DNA: TGTGCCAGCAGCTTAGACGGGGGGCGAGAGACCCAGTACTTC. Translation gives CASSLDGGRETQYF.

V is TRBV5-6 and J is TRBJ2-2; D may be TRBD2 (6 bases). CDR1 and CDR2 from the germline V gene are SGHDT and YYEEEE. The CDR3 loop spans 13 amino acids. The V gene lost 2 bases and the J gene lost 5 bases, with 7 bases spanning the gap. CDR3 DNA: TGTGCCAGCAGCTTCCGGGGGACCGGGGAGCTGTTTTTT. Its translation: CASSFRGTGELFF.

This clone was observed a single time. This rearrangement joins TRBV28 to TRBJ1-2; TRBD1 matches at 8 bases. The junction had 14 bases not matched to a gene; V was cut back by 5 bases and J by 6 bases. Germline V gene sequence: CDR1 MDHEN, CDR2 SYDVKM. The CDR3 totals 16 residues. CDR3 DNA: TGTGCCAGCAGTACAGGGGGGCCGGGAGATGTGAATGGCTACACCTTC. The encoded protein is CASSTGGPGDVNGYTF.

The rearrangement links TRBV2 to TRBJ1-5; D not resolved. Germline V gene data show CDR1 as SNHLY and CDR2 as FYNNEI. V lost 7 bases to trimming and J lost 1 base, with 11 bases between them. The CDR3 has 14 amino acids. This CDR3 reads CASTGEKSNQPQHF. For the CDR3, the DNA is TGTGCCAGCACCGGGGAGAAAAGCAATCAGCCCCAGCATTTT.